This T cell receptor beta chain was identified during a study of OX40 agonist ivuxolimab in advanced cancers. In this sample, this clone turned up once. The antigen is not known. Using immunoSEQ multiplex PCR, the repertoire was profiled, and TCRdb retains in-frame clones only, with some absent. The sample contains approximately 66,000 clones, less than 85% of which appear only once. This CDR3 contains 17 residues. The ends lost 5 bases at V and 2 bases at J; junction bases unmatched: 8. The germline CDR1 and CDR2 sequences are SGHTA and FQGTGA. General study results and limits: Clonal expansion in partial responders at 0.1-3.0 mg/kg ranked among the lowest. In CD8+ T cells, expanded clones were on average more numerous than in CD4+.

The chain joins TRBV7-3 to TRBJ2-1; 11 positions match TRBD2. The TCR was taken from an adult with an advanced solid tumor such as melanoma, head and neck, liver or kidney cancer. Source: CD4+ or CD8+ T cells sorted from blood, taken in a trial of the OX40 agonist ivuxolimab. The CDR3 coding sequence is TGTGCCAGCAGCCGACTAGCGGGAATGATCCCCTACAATGAGCAGTTCTTC. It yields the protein CASSRLAGMIPYNEQFF.